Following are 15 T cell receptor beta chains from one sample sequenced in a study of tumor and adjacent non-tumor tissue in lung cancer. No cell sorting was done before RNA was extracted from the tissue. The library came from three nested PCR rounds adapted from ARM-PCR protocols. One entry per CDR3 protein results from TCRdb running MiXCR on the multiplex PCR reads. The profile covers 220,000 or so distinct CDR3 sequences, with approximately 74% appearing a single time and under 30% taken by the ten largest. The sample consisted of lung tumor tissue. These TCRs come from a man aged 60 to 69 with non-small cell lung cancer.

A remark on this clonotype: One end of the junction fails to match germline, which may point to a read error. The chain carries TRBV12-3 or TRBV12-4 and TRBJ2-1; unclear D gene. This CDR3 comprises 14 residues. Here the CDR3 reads CASSKATSYNEQLF. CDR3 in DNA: TGTGCCAGCAGTAAAGCGACGTCCTACAATGAGCAGCTCTTC.

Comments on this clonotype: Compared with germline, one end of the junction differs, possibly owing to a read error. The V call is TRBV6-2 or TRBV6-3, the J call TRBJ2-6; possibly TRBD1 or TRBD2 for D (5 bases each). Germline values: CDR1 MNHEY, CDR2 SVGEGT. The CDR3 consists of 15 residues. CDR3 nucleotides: TGTGCCAGCAGTGCTACCCTGGCCGGGGCCAACGTCCCGACTTTC. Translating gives CASSATLAGANVPTF.

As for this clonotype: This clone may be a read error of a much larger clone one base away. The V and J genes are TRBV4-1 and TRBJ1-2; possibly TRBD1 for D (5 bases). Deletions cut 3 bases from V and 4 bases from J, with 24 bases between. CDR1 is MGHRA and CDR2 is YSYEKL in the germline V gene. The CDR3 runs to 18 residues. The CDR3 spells CASSQGVRQTISLYGYTF. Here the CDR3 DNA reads TGCGCCAGCAGCCAGGGGGTGCGGCAGACGATTAGCCTCTATGGCTACACCTTC.

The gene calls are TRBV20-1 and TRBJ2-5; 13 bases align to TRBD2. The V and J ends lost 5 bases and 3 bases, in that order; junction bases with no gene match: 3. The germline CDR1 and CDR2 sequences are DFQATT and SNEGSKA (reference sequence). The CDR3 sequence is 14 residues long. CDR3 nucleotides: TGCAGTGCTGCACTAGCGGGGGGGGAAGAGACCCAGTACTTC. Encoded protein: CSAALAGGEETQYF.

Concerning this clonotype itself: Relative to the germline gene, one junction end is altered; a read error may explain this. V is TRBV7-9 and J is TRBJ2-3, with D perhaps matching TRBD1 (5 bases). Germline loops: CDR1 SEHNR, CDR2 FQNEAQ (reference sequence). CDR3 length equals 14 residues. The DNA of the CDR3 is TGTGCCAGCAGCTTGGACAAGACCTCTGATACGCGGTATTTT. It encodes CASSLDKTSDTRYF.

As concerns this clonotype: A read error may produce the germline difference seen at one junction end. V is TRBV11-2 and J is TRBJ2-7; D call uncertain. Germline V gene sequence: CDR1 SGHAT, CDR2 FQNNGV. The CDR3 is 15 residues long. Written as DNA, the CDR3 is TGTGCCAACAGCTTAGAAACAAGGGTAACGTACGAGCAGTACTTC. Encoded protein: CANSLETRVTYEQYF. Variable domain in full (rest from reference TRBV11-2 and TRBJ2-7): EAGVAQSPRYKIIEKRQSVAFWCNPISGHATLYWYQQILGQGPKLLIQFQNNGVVDDSQLPKDRFSAERLKGVDSTLKIQPAKLEDSAVYLCANSLETRVTYEQYFGPGTRLTVT.

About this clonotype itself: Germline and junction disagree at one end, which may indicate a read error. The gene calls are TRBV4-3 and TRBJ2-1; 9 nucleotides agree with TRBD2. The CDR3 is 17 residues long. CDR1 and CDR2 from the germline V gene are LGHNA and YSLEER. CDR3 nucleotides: TGCGCCAGCAGCCTAGATAGGGCGGGAGGGAACTACAATGAGCTGTTCTTC. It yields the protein CASSLDRAGGNYNELFF.

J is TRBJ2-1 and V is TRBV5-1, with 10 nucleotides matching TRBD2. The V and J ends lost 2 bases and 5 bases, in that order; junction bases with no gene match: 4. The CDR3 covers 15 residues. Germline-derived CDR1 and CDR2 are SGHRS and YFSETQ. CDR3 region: CASSFELAGNNEQFF. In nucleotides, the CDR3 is TGCGCCAGCAGCTTCGAACTAGCGGGAAACAATGAGCAGTTCTTC.

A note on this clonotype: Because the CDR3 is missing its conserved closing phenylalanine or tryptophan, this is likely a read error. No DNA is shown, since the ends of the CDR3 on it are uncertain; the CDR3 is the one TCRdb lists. The CDR3 sequence: CASSPSSGRSRVI. This sequence joins TRBV11-3 and TRBJ2-1; the tabulated D call, TRBD2, remains unverified against the DNA. Germline V gene sequence: CDR1 SGHNT, CDR2 YENEEA. The CDR3 spans 13 amino acids, including both terminal residues.

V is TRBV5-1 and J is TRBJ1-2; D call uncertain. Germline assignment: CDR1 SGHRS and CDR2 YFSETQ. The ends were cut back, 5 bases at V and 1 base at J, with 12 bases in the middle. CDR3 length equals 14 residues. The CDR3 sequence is CASSPPGDNYGYTF. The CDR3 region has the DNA TGCGCCAGCAGTCCTCCGGGAGATAACTATGGCTACACCTTC.

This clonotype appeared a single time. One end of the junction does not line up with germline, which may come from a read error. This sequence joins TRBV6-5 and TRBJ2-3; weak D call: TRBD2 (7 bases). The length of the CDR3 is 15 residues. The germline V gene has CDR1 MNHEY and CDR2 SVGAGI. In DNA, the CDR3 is TGTCCCAGTAGGAGGGGGACTACCGACACAGATACGCAGTATTTT. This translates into CPSRRGTTDTDTQYF.

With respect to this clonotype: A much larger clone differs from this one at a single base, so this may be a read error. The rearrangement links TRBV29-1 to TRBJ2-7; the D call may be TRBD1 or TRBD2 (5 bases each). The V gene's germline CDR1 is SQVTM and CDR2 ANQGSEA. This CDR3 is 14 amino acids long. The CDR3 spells CIVDLGTAPYEQYF. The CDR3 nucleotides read TGCATCGTTGATCTCGGGACGGCCCCCTACGAGCAGTACTTC.

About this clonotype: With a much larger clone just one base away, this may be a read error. CDR3 in DNA: TGCGACAGCAGTGAGTCTGGGGGAGTGACTGAGCAGTTCTTC. Protein: CDSSESGGVTEQFF. This chain links TRBV10-1 with TRBJ2-1; either TRBD1 or TRBD2 may supply D (5 bases each). This CDR3 has 14 amino acids. Germline assignment: CDR1 WNHNN and CDR2 SYGVQD (reference sequence).

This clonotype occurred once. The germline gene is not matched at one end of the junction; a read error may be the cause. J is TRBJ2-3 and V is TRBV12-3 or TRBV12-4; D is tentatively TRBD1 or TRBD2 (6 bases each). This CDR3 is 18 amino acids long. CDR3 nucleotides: TGTGCCAGCAGTCCTACTGAGTCTAGCTTCCCGGGGGCCGATACGCGGTATTTT. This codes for CASSPTESSFPGADTRYF.

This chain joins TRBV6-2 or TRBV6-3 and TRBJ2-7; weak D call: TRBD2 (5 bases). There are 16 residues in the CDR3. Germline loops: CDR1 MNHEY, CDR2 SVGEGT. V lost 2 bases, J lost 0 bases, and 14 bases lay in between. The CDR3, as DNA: TGTGCCAGCAGTTACCGCCGGGATTTGAGCTCCTACGAGCAGTACTTC. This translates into CASSYRRDLSSYEQYF.